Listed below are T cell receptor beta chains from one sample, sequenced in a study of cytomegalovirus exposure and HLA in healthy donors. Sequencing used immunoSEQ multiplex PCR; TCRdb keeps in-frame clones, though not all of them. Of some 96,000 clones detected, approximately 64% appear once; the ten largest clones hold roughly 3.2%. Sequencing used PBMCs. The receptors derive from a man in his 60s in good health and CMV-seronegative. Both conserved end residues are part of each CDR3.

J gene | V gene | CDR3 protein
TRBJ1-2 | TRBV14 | CASSKDTYGYTF
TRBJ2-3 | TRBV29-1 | CSVENMGQGADTQYF
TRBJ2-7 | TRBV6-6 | CASRPGGPEQYF
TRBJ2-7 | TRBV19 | CASSMTGSSYEQYF
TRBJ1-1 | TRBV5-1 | CASGTGGITEAFF
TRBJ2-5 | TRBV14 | CAGSQNSWETQYF
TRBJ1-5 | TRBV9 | CASSAGQGVSNQPQHF
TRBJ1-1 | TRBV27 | CASSMTGESEAFF
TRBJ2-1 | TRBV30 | CACMGVPSETYNEQFF
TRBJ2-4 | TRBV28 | CASSLPGQGAKNIQYF
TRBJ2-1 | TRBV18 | CASSPSSYNEQFF
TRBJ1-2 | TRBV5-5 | CASSLGGTDLGYGYTF
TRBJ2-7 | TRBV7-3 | CASSFSGGIEYEQYF
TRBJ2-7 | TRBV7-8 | CASSPRRGGGSYEQYF